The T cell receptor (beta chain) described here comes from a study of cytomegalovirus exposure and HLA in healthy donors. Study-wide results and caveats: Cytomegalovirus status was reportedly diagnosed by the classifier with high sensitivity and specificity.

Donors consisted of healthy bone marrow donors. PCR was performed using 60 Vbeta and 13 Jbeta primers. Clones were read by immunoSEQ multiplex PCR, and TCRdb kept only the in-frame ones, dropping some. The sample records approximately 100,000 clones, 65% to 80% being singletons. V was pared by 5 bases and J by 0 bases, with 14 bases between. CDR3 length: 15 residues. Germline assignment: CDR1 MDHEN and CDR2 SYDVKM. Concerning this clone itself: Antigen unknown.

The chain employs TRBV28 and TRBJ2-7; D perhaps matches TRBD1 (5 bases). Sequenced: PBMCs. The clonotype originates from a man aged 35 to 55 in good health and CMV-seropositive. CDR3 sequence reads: CASSAMGQNSYEQYF. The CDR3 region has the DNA TGTGCCAGCAGTGCCATGGGGCAGAACTCCTACGAGCAGTACTTC.